This TCR beta chain comes out of a study of PD-L1 blockade in urothelial cancer. Study at large: Atezolizumab 1,200 mg was given intravenously every 3 weeks, starting 2014. It was at 3 weeks (second dose) and 6 weeks after treatment start that blood was analyzed. Blood yielded a median of about 140,000 T cells per sample.

In the case of this clone: The sample holds other DNA sequences that translate to the same CDR3.

Method: immunoSEQ multiplex PCR; TCRdb's copy keeps in-frame clones and lacks some. The sample lists about 48,000 clones, more than 80% occurring once. Indicated time point: peripheral blood 6 weeks after treatment start. Peripheral blood mononuclear cells were collected from every patient before and during treatment, yielding between 1 and 8 samples per patient. Source: PBMCs, taken around atezolizumab (anti-PD-L1) treatment. This TCR was recovered from a man between 65 and 79 years old with urothelial cancer.

The CDR3 bases are TGTGCCTACCTGCGACAGGGATCCTACAATGAGCAGTTCTTC. Translating gives CAYLRQGSYNEQFF. This chain connects TRBV30 to TRBJ2-1; TRBD1 agrees at 7 bases. Per germline, CDR1 GTSNPN and CDR2 SVGIG (reference sequence). The CDR3 extends over 14 amino acids. V gave up 7 bases and J gave up 1 base; unmatched junction bases: 7. Drawing the rest from reference TRBV30 and TRBJ2-1, the complete variable domain is SQTIHQWPATLVQPVGSPLSLECTVEGTSNPNLYWYRQAAGRGLQLLFYSVGIGQISSEVPQNLSASRPQDRQFILSSKKLLLSDSGFYLCAYLRQGSYNEQFFGPGTRLTVL.